A selection of T cell receptor beta chains follows, all from one sample in a study of blood T cell repertoires in COVID-19. Sequenced by immunoSEQ multiplex PCR; TCRdb stores in-frame clones only, minus some. The profile shows 90,000 to 100,000 clones, about 85% of them singletons. The source material was peripheral blood. The origin of the receptors is a man between 70 and 80 years old with acute or convalescent COVID-19. The CDR3 runs from the conserved cysteine through the conserved F or W. The D gene is left open where the match is weak. Clone size is not always given. Where it is, it says once, few, many or a class for expanded clones.

>TRBD1|few|TRBV29-1|TRBJ1-1
CSVELRGQAFF
TGCAGCGTTGAATTAAGGGGGCAAGCTTTCTTT
>.|.|TRBV3-1/TRBV3-2|TRBJ1-4
CASSQSATNEKLFF
TGTGCCAGCAGCCAATCAGCAACTAATGAAAAACTGTTTTTT
>TRBD1|.|TRBV6-5|TRBJ2-7
CASSLGGQALEQYF
TGTGCCAGCAGTTTAGGGGGACAGGCTCTCGAGCAGTACTTC
>TRBD1|.|TRBV6-1|TRBJ1-6
CASSETGGQGDSPLHF
TGTGCCAGCAGTGAAACCGGAGGACAGGGAGATTCACCCCTCCACTTT
>TRBD2|once|TRBV11-2|TRBJ2-1
CASSLDSRSGGASYNEQFF
TGTGCCAGCAGCTTAGACTCCCGTAGCGGGGGGGCTTCCTACAATGAGCAGTTCTTC
>TRBD2|.|TRBV5-5|TRBJ2-7
CASSSIGGGDYEQYF
TGTGCCAGCAGCTCAATTGGCGGGGGAGACTACGAGCAGTACTTC
>.|.|TRBV18|TRBJ2-3
CASSPGTTTDTQYF
TGTGCCAGCTCACCGGGGACAACCACAGATACGCAGTATTTT
>TRBD2|.|TRBV5-1|TRBJ2-1
CASSFWGGNEQFF
TGCGCCAGCAGCTTTTGGGGGGGCAATGAGCAGTTCTTC
>TRBD2|.|TRBV29-1|TRBJ2-5
CSVALLAGGQETQYF
TGCAGCGTGGCCTTACTAGCGGGGGGTCAAGAGACCCAGTACTTC
>.|.|TRBV7-8|TRBJ1-3
CASSLIQGQAGNTIYF
TGTGCCAGCAGCTTAATCCAAGGACAAGCTGGAAACACCATATATTTT
>TRBD1|.|TRBV30|TRBJ1-1
CAWRGGTGTEAFF
TGTGCCTGGAGAGGGGGGACAGGCACTGAAGCTTTCTTT
>.|.|TRBV6-6|TRBJ1-6
CASSRGQSGNSPLHF
TGTGCCAGCAGTCGCGGACAGTCAGGCAATTCACCCCTCCACTTT
>TRBD1|.|TRBV5-5|TRBJ2-7
CASSPGTGSHEQYF
TGTGCCAGCAGCCCCGGGACAGGGTCCCACGAGCAGTACTTC
>TRBD2|.|TRBV11-2|TRBJ2-1
CASSLRVVSGGVHPFF
TGTGCCAGCAGCTTAAGAGTGGTTAGCGGGGGGGTGCATCCGTTCTTC
>TRBD1|.|TRBV24-1|TRBJ1-6
CATSDFSVNPGQPNSPLHF
TGTGCCACCAGTGATTTCTCGGTTAATCCGGGACAGCCGAATTCACCCCTCCACTTT
>.|.|TRBV6-2/TRBV6-3|TRBJ2-3
CASSYSIGRGLTDTQYF
TGTGCCAGCAGTTACTCGATCGGGCGCGGGTTAACAGATACGCAGTATTTT
>.|.|TRBV2|TRBJ2-3
CATPGYTDTQYF
TGTGCCACTCCCGGGTACACAGATACGCAGTATTTT
>.|.|TRBV12-3/TRBV12-4|TRBJ2-7
CASSRTPYEQYF
TGTGCCAGCAGTCGGACACCCTACGAGCAGTACTTC
>.|many|TRBV7-8|TRBJ1-3
CASSRGHRAGNTIYF
TGTGCCAGCAGCCGGGGCCACAGGGCCGGAAACACCATATATTTT
>.|.|TRBV28|TRBJ2-6
CAIPSRSGANVLTF
TGTGCCATCCCGAGTCGCTCTGGGGCCAACGTCCTGACTTTC
>.|few|TRBV2|TRBJ1-5
CASSFYSNQPQHF
TGTGCCAGCAGTTTTTATAGCAATCAGCCCCAGCATTTT
>TRBD1|.|TRBV11-2|TRBJ1-3
CASSLGRGLSGNTIYF
TGTGCCAGCAGCTTGGGCAGGGGGCTGTCTGGAAACACCATATATTTT